A single sample gave rise to the 2 T cell receptor beta chains below, sequenced in a study of T cell changes during pregnancy in multiple sclerosis. Assay used: immunoSEQ multiplex PCR; TCRdb lists only in-frame clones, some missing. The sample contains 90,000 to 120,000 clones, around 92% of which appear only once. The starting material was peripheral blood, obtained in the third trimester of pregnancy. Receptor source: a female donor in good health, enrolled as a control in a pregnancy study.

The rearrangement links TRBV13 to TRBJ2-3; D ambiguous. Trimming cost V 4 bases and J 2 bases, with 10 bases left between them. CDR3 length equals 14 residues. Per the germline V gene, CDR1 is PRHDT and CDR2 is FYEKMQ (reference sequence). The CDR3 here is CASSSDGNTDTQYF. The CDR3 bases are TGTGCCAGCAGCTCAGATGGTAACACAGATACGCAGTATTTT.

This chain joins TRBV7-8 and TRBJ1-1; 11 bases match TRBD1. CDR3 size: 15 residues. With V trimmed by 5 bases and J by 4 bases, 6 bases remained unmatched. Germline CDR1 reads SGHVS; CDR2 reads FQNEAQ. CDR3 sequence: CASSPQGQGGTEAFF. The CDR3 nucleotides are TGTGCCAGCAGCCCACAGGGACAGGGGGGCACTGAAGCTTTCTTT.